This TCR beta chain was recorded in a study of blood T cell repertoires in COVID-19 (TCRdb year 2020). In the study overall: Samples covering the acute and convalescent phases of COVID-19 were provided by collaborators in the United States, Italy and Spain. A freely available public database, intended as a resource for researchers studying the immune response to SARS-CoV-2, is where the repertoires were released. Where available, HLA class I and class II types were obtained from metadata supplied by the sample provider rather than from assay-based typing. Deeply sampled blood TCRbeta repertoires from subjects exposed to, actively infected with, or recovered from COVID-19 were included in the dataset. The samples were drawn from the first 160 participants of the ongoing ImmuneRACE study and from 1,254 subjects provided by 6 global collaborators. The sample metadata nearly always contained a de-identified subject ID, COVID-19 status, age in years and sex. The prospective study material was composed of cDNA or gDNA derived from T cells, B-cell-depleted T cells, or PBMCs. Overall study results and their limits: How much clinical and demographic metadata was included differed by source and by participant, and the metadata was provided uncurated.

Regarding this clone: Its binding antigen is unknown. Per-base qualities were not stored, and no clone one base away is much larger.

The immunoSEQ Assay, a bias-controlled multiplex PCR, was used to amplify TCRbeta CDR3 regions from genomic DNA. Per the source publication's procedure: The number of nucleated cells in each sample was estimated by amplification of reference gene primers within the assay. To quantify the absolute abundance of each unique TCRbeta CDR3 rearrangement, sequence reads were collapsed and filtered. For each sample, productive Simpson clonality was calculated as the square root of Simpson's diversity index across productive rearrangements. TCRdb retrieved this table from immuneACCESS and kept in-frame rearrangements only. Not all clones are present; in checked studies, unresolved V genes account for under half, and no reason is known for the remainder. V, J and clone size were drawn from that table, and D and trimming were deduced from the DNA. For this sample the table gives a few hundred thousand clones, of which 90% were detected only once. Of the sample, about 4.5% is held by the ten largest clones.

V and J are truncated by 2 bases and 8 bases respectively, leaving an intervening sequence of 13 bases. Per the germline V gene (reference sequence), LNHDA is the CDR1 and SQIVND is the CDR2. From the cysteine through the phenylalanine, the CDR3 covers 13 amino acids. CDR3 DNA only is kept here, 39 bases in frame from base 1. Participants in the prospective study were enrolled through a virtual design, were aged about 18 to 100 years, and lived in about 25 United States geographic areas. In the prospective study, participants were assigned to cohorts based on the clinical history participants reported in a screening survey and a study questionnaire. In the prospective study, whole blood, serum and a nasopharyngeal or oropharyngeal swab were collected from each participant by mobile phlebotomists. Participants in the prospective study had the option to provide additional blood draws and questionnaires over an approximately 2-month period. Before DNA extraction, blood samples from the prospective study were shipped at room temperature or frozen.

Sequencing was carried out using PBMCs or T cells enriched from blood (not recorded which). The sequence was collected from a woman aged 18 to 35 with acute COVID-19. The sequence links TRBV19 to TRBJ2-7; TRBD1 is perhaps the D gene, given 5 matching bases. The DNA sequence is TGTGCCAGTAGTATAAGGCAGGGTGATAAGCAGTACTTC. Its coded protein is CASSIRQGDKQYF.